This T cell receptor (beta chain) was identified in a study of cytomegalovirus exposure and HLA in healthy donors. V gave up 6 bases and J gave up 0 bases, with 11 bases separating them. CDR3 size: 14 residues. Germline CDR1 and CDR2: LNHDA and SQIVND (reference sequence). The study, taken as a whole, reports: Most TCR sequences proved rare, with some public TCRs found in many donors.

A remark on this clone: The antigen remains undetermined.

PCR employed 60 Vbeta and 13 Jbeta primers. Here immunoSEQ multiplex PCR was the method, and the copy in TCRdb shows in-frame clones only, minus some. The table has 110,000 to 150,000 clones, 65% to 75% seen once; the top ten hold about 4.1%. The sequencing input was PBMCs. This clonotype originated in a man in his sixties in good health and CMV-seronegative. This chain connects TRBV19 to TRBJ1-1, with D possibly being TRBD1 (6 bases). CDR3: CASSRHRVNTEAFF. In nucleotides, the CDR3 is TGTGCCAGTAGCCGACACAGGGTGAACACTGAAGCTTTCTTT.